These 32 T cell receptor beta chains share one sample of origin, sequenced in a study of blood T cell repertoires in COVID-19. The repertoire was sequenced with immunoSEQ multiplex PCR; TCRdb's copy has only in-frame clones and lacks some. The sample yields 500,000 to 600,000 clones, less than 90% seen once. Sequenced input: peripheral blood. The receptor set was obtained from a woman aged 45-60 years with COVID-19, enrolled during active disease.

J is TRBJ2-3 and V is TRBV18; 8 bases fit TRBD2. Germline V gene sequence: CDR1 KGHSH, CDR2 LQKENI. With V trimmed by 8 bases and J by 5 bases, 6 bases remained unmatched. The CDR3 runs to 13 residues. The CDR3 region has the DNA TGTGCCAGCAGGAGCGGGGGTAAAGATACGCAGTATTTT. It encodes CASRSGGKDTQYF.

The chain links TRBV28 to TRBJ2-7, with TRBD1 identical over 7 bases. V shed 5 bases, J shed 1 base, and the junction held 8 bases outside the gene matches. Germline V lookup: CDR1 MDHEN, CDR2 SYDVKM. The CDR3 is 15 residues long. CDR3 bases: TGTGCCAGCAGTCCGACACCGGGACAGTCCTACGAGCAGTACTTC. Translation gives CASSPTPGQSYEQYF.

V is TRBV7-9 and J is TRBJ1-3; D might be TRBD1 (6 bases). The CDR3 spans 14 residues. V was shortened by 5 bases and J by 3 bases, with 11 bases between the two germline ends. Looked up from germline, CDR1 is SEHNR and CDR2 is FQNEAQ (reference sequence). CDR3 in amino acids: CASSEYRVGNTIYF. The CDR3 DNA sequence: TGTGCCAGCAGCGAATACAGGGTTGGAAACACCATATATTTT. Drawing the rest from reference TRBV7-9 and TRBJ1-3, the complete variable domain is DTGVSQNPRHKITKRGQNVTFRCDPISEHNRLYWYRQTLGQGPEFLTYFQNEAQLEKSRLLSDRFSAERPKGSFSTLEIQRTEQGDSAMYLCASSEYRVGNTIYFGEGSWLTVV.

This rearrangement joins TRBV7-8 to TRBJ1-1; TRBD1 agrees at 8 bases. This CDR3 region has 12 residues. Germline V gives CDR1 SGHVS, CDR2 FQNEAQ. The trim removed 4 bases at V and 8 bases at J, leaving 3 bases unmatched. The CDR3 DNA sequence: TGTGCCAGCAGCTCCCGGACAGGGGAAGCTTTCTTT. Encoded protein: CASSSRTGEAFF.

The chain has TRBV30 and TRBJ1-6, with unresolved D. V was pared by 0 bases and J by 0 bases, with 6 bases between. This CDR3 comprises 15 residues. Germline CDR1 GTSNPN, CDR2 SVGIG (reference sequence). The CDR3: CAWSVVSSYNSPLHF. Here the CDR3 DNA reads TGTGCCTGGAGTGTCGTGAGCTCCTATAATTCACCCCTCCACTTT.

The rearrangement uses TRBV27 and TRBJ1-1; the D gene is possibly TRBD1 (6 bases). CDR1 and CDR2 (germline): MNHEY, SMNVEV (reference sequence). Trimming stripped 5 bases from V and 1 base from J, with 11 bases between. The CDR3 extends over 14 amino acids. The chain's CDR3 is CASSPGDANTEAFF. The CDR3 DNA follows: TGTGCCAGCAGTCCAGGGGACGCGAACACTGAAGCTTTCTTT.

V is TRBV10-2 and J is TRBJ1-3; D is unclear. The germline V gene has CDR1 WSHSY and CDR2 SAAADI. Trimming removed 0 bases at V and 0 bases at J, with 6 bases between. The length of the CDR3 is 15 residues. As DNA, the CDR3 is TGCGCCAGCAGTGAGTCGGCAATCTCTGGAAACACCATATATTTT. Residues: CASSESAISGNTIYF.

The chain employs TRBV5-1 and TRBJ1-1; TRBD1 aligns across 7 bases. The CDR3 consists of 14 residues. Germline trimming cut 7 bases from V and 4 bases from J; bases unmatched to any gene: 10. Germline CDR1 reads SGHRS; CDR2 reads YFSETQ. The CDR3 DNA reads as TGCGCCAGCGCCCTGAGGACAGGATCCACTGAAGCTTTCTTT. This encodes CASALRTGSTEAFF.

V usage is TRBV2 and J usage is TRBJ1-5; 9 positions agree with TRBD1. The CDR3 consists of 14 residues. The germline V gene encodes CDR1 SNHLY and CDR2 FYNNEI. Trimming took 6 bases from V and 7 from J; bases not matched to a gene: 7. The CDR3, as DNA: TGTGCCAGCAGCCTGGACAGGGGAGCCCAGCCCCAGCATTTT. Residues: CASSLDRGAQPQHF. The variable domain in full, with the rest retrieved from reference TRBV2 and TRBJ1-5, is EPEVTQTPSHQVTQMGQEVILRCVPISNHLYFYWYRQILGQKVEFLVSFYNNEISEKSEIFDDQFSVERPDGSNFTLKIRSTKLEDSAMYFCASSLDRGAQPQHFGDGTRLSIL.

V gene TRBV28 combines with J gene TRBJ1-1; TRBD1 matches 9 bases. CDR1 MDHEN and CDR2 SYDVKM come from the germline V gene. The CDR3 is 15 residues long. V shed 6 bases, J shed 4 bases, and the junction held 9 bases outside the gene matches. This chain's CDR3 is CASRKSGTGFTEAFF. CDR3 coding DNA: TGTGCCAGCAGAAAGTCCGGGACAGGGTTCACTGAAGCTTTCTTT.

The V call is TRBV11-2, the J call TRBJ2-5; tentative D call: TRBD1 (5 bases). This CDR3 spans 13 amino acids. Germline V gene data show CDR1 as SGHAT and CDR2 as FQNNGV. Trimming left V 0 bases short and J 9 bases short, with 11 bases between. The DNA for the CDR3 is TGTGCCAGCAGCTTAGAACCGCTAGGGGCCCAGTACTTC. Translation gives CASSLEPLGAQYF. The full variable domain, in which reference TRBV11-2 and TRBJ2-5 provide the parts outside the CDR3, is EAGVAQSPRYKIIEKRQSVAFWCNPISGHATLYWYQQILGQGPKLLIQFQNNGVVDDSQLPKDRFSAERLKGVDSTLKIQPAKLEDSAVYLCASSLEPLGAQYFGPGTRLLVL.

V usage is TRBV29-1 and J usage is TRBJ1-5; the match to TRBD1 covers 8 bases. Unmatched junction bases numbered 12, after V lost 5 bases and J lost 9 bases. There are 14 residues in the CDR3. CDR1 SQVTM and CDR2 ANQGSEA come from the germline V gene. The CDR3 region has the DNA TGCAGCGTTCTCCCTCGGACAGGGCAAGGGCCCCAGCATTTT. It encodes CSVLPRTGQGPQHF.

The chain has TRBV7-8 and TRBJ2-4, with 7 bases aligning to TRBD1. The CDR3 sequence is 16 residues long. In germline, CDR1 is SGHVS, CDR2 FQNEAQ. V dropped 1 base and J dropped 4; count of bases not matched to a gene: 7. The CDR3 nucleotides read TGTGCCAGCAGCTTAGGTGCTCCAGGGGGTAAAAACATTCAGTACTTC. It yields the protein CASSLGAPGGKNIQYF.

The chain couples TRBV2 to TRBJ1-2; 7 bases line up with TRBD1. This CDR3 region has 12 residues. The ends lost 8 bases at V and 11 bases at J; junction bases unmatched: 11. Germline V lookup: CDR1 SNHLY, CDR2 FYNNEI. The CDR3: CASVGDSTIYTF. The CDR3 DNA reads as TGTGCCAGCGTAGGGGACAGCACCATTTACACCTTC. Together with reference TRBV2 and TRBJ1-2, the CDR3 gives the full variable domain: EPEVTQTPSHQVTQMGQEVILRCVPISNHLYFYWYRQILGQKVEFLVSFYNNEISEKSEIFDDQFSVERPDGSNFTLKIRSTKLEDSAMYFCASVGDSTIYTFGSGTRLTVV.

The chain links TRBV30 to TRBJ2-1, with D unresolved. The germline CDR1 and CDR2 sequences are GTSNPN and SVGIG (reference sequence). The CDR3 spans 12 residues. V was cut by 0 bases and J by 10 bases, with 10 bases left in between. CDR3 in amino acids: CAWSVGGDEQFF. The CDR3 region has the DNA TGTGCCTGGAGTGTTGGTGGAGACGAGCAGTTCTTC.

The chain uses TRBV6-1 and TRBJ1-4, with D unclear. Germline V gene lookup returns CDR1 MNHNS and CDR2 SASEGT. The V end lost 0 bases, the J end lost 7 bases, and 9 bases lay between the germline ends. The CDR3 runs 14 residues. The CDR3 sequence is CASSEARISEKLFF. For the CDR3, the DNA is TGTGCCAGCAGTGAAGCGAGGATTAGTGAAAAACTGTTTTTT.

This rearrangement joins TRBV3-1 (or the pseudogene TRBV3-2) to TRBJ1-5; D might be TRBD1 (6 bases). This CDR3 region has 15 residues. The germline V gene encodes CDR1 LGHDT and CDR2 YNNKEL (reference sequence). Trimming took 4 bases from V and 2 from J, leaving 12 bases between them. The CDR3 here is CASSRAPGGNQPQHF. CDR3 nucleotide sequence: TGTGCCAGCAGCCGCGCCCCAGGGGGCAATCAGCCCCAGCATTTT.

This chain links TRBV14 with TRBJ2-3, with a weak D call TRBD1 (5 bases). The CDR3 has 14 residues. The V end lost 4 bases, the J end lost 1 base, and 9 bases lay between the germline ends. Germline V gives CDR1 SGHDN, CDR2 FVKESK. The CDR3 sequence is CASSPRQRTDTQYF. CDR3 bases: TGTGCCAGCAGCCCCCGACAGCGCACAGATACGCAGTATTTT.

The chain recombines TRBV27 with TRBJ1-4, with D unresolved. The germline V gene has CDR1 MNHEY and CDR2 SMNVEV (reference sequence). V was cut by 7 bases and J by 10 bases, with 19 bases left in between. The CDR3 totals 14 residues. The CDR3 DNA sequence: TGTGCCAGCATGTCCCCCCTACACAGCTCAAAACTGTTTTTT. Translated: CASMSPLHSSKLFF.

The DNA of the CDR3 is TGTGCCAGCAGCCTAACGGGGGGGGGTACGCAGTATTTT. It is translated as CASSLTGGGTQYF. The V gene is TRBV7-8, the J gene TRBJ2-3, with 8 bases that match TRBD2. The CDR3 contains 13 residues. Germline assignment: CDR1 SGHVS and CDR2 FQNEAQ. J lost 8 bases, V lost 5 bases, and 6 bases had no gene match.

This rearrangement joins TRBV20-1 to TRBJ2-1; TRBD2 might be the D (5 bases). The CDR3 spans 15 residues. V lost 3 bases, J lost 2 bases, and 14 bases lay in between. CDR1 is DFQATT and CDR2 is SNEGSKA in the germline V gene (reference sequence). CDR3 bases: TGCAGTGCTAGTTTCTCTAGCCCGACCTACAATGAGCAGTTCTTC. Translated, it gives CSASFSSPTYNEQFF.

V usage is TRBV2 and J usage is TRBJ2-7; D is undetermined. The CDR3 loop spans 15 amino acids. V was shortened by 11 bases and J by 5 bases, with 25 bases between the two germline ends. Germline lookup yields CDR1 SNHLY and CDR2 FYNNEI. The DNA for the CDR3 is TGTGCCTCCCGAGTGATGACGGCGGCTGCCAACGAGCAGTACTTC. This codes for CASRVMTAAANEQYF.

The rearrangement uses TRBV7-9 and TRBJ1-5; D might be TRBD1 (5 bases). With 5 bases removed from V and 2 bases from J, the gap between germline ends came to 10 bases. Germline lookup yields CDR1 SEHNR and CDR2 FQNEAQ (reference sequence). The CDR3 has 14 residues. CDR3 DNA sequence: TGTGCCAGCAGCCAGGGCCGGGGCAATCAGCCCCAGCATTTT. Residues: CASSQGRGNQPQHF.

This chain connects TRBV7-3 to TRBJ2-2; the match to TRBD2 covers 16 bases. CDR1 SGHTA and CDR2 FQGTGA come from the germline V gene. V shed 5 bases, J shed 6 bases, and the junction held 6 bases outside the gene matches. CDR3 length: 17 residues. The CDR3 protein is CASSPGTSGGAAGELFF. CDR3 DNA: TGTGCCAGCAGCCCCGGGACTAGCGGGGGGGCTGCCGGGGAGCTGTTTTTT.

For the CDR3, the DNA is TGTGCCAGCAGTTCGGACAGGGTGGAAAGGGCTTTCTTT. Encoded protein: CASSSDRVERAFF. This chain uses TRBV12-3 or TRBV12-4 with TRBJ1-1, with 8 bases that match TRBD1. The CDR3 spans 13 residues. V lost 4 bases to trimming and J lost 11 bases; unmatched junction nucleotides: 9.

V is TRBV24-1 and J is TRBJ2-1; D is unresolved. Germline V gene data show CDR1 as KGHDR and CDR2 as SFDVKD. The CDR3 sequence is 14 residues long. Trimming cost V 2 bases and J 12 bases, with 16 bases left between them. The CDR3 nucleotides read TGTGCCACCAGTGATTATAGAGGCACCCTGGGGCAGTTCTTC. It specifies CATSDYRGTLGQFF.

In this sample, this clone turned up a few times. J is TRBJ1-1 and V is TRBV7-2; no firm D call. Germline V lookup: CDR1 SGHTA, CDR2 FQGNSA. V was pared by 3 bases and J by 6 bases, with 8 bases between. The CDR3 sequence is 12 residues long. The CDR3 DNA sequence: TGTGCCAGCAGCTTTAGTGAAGCTGAAGCTTTCTTT. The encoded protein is CASSFSEAEAFF.

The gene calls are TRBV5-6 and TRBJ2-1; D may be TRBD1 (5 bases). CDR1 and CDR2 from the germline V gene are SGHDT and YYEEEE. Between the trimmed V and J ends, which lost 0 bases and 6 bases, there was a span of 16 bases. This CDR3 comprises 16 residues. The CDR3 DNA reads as TGTGCCAGCAGCTTGGTGTGGGCAGGGCGCGGCAATGAGCAGTTCTTC. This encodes CASSLVWAGRGNEQFF.

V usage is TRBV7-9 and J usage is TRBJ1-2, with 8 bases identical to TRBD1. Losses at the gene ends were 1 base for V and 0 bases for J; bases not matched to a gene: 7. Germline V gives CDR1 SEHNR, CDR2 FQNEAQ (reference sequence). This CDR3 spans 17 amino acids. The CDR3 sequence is CASSLGQGSPTNYGYTF. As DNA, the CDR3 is TGTGCCAGCAGCTTAGGACAGGGGAGCCCCACTAACTATGGCTACACCTTC.

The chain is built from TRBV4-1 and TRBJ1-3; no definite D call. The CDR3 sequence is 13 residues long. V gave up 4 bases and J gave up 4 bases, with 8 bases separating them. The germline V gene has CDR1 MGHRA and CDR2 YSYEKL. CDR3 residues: CASSPPGGNTIYF. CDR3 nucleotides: TGCGCCAGCAGCCCCCCGGGAGGAAACACCATATATTTT.

The CDR3 nucleotides read TGTGCCAGCAGTTTACCCCCTGGACAGGATAGAAACACCATATATTTT. Translation: CASSLPPGQDRNTIYF. The gene calls are TRBV28 and TRBJ1-3; 7 nucleotides agree with TRBD1. CDR3 length: 16 residues. Germline V gene lookup returns CDR1 MDHEN and CDR2 SYDVKM. The V gene end was trimmed by 2 bases and the J gene end by 5 bases; junction bases not matched to a gene: 9.

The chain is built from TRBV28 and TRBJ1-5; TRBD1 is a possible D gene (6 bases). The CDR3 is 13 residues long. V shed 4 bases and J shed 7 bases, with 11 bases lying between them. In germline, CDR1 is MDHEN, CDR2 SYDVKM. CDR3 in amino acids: CASSSPGEQPQHF. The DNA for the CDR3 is TGTGCCAGCAGTTCCCCAGGGGAACAGCCCCAGCATTTT. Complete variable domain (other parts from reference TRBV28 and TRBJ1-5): DVKVTQSSRYLVKRTGEKVFLECVQDMDHENMFWYRQDPGLGLRLIYFSYDVKMKEKGDIPEGYSVSREKKERFSLILESASTNQTSMYLCASSSPGEQPQHFGDGTRLSIL.